This TCR beta chain was sequenced in a study of cytomegalovirus exposure and HLA in healthy donors (dated 2017 in TCRdb). In the study overall: An earlier analysis of about 530 of the donors reported under 300 Gb of sequence data and 95 million to 120 million unique TCR beta sequences obtained from around 190 million T cells. Roughly 320 gigabases of sequencing data and approximately 91 million unique TCR sequences made up an early release that covered some 640 HLA-typed donors. Of the roughly 400 genotyped donors, 81% were placed in the genetic ancestry cluster associated with self-reported Caucasian donors. The study aimed to test whether cataloging public T cell receptors could reveal signatures of past pathogen exposure. The study profiled the T cell repertoires of hundreds of subjects by immunosequencing and related them to cytomegalovirus serostatus. Along with the approximately 650-subject first cohort, a separate validation cohort of over a hundred different subjects was used. To predict cytomegalovirus infection status, the study combined high-throughput TCR immunosequencing, statistical association of individual TCRs with disease status, and machine learning. A later analysis re-examined previously published TCR beta repertoires from around 670 donors and added high-resolution HLA genotyping to investigate patterns of TCR occurrence. Rather than using new phenotypic data, the later analysis identified candidate immune exposures from TCR beta sequences and from how often those sequences occurred across donors. To decide whether each TCR beta V gene segment behaved as functional or pseudogenic, an earlier analysis of approximately 600 of the donors relied on high-throughput TCR beta sequencing. Alongside the repertoire data, information on donor age, sex, ethnicity and CMV serostatus was compiled. Genome-wide SNP genotypes for about 65% of the 666 donors were used in a later genetic analysis, which treated that subset as a discovery cohort. Every repertoire in the discovery cohort had been generated on one and the same sequencing platform. HLA typing included class I and class II loci at four-digit resolution. The number of typed donors differed by locus: about 629-630 for A, B, C, DRB1 and DQB1; 522 for DQA1; around 610 for DPA1; and about 450 for DPB1. Because of strong linkage in the cohort, four to six DR-DQ haplotypes were treated as single units for association and clustering. Among 398 genotyped donors of the cohort, an average of 235,054 unique TCR beta nucleotide sequences were sequenced per donor, roughly 18% of them non-productive. What the work shows at the level of the full study, not this receptor alone: Most CMV-associated TCR beta chains appeared to be HLA-restricted in a later analysis, and the HLA associations seemed to be driven largely by CMV exposure. In a later analysis, HLA-associated TCR beta chains were found to be more clonally expanded and to have lower generation probabilities than equally common non-associated chains. A later analysis found that TCR association rates varied across HLA loci, with DRB1 alleles showing the most associated TCRs and HLA-C alleles the fewest. An association between a missense DCLRE1C variant and V-gene and J-gene trimming of TCR beta chains was found in a later genetic analysis and replicated in an independent cohort. Linkage disequilibrium might explain the correlated functional status among segregating V segments, but an unknown experimental factor could not be excluded. Specific HLA alleles were associated with 15,000 to 20,000 TCR beta sequences at a false discovery rate of 0.05 in a later analysis. HLA typing was unavailable for some donors at each locus, so association tests used only the typed subset. A further reported finding was that TCR beta sequences accurately predicted the HLA-A and HLA-B alleles for most subjects in the first cohort. Some IMGT-functional V segments, including TRBV6-2 and TRBV6-3, could not be told apart with the 87-base-pair reads, so those segments were excluded. The cohort was sequenced for TCR beta chains only, and without alpha or paired-chain data the features that could be detected were limited. The authors suggested that the approach could potentially be generalized to other disease states and immunological phenotypes. A total of 150 to 200 TCR beta chains were listed by the study as associated with cytomegalovirus. A cluster of highly shared sequence variants was judged likely to represent a technical artifact of the sequencing pipeline. The classifier was reported to diagnose cytomegalovirus status with high specificity and sensitivity in both the original and validation cohorts. Across donors, most TCR sequences were observed very rarely, whereas some public TCRs were present in many individuals. Because counts were too low, seventeen rarely observed V segments, including chromosome 9 orphons, were left out of the earlier analysis of roughly 600 of the donors. When HLA alleles, especially DR and DQ, strongly co-occurred, attributing TCR associations to individual alleles was difficult. An earlier analysis of roughly 570 of the donors showed that most TCR beta V segments appeared in productive rearrangements either about 87% or about 30% of the time, which broadly matched IMGT annotations. A later genetic analysis reported fewer N-insertions in productive TCRs among donors in an Asian-associated ancestry cluster than the approximately 670-donor mean. Presence/absence analyses assumed roughly uniform sequencing depth across donors, an assumption that may not hold. CMV serostatus was the only immune exposure information available for the cohort. Three of the identified cytomegalovirus-associated TCR beta chains were confirmed in vitro to be specific for cytomegalovirus antigens. According to a later analysis, parvovirus B19, influenza, CMV and Epstein-Barr virus appeared linked to several top co-occurrence clusters.

The CDR3 covers 16 residues, taking in both the cysteine and the phenylalanine. The CDR3 DNA has 48 bases and is translated from base 1. Based on the germline V gene, the CDR1 and CDR2 sequences are LGHNA and YSLEER. V lost 4 bases and J lost 4 bases, and the count of bases not matched to a germline gene is 10. As regards this clone: Its specific antigen is unknown. There are no base qualities to consult, and no much larger clone falls within one base.

The cohort consisted of fewer than 700 healthy bone marrow donors. Cohort members were all nominally healthy when sampled, although unrecorded immune exposures were likely present. The donor tested CMV seropositive, placing the donor among the roughly 300 seropositive members of the cohort. A peripheral blood sample was provided by each donor, and peripheral blood mononuclear cells were used for TCR beta sequencing. The Qiagen DNeasy Blood Extraction Kit was used to extract genomic DNA from the blood cell samples. The library was prepared using the immunoSEQ multiplex PCR assay. For the multiplex PCR, a mixture combining 60 forward primers for TCR Vbeta segments and 13 reverse primers for TCR Jbeta segments was used. A multiplex PCR assay on genomic DNA amplified the CDR3 region of rearranged TCR beta genes. On the Illumina HiSeq System, the amplified TCR beta libraries were sequenced as 87-base-pair reads. In the source study's methods: Across the roughly 640 repertoires, a later analysis counted tens of millions of unique TCR beta chains, roughly 11 million of which were shared by at least two donors. Raw reads were error-corrected and collapsed into unique sequences by a nearest-neighbor algorithm in which closely related sequences were merged to remove PCR and sequencing errors. To assign V, D and J gene segments, CDR3 sequences were aligned to IMGT reference sequences. For a sequence to be retained, a match of at least six nucleotides was required to both a V gene segment and a J gene segment. A rearrangement was called productive if the CDR3 had no stop codons and remained in frame with V and J, and every other rearrangement was called non-productive. CDR3 was defined by IMGT convention, running from the second conserved V-encoded cysteine to the conserved J-encoded phenylalanine. The earlier analysis of roughly 590 of the donors excluded sequences that lacked an unambiguous match to a single V gene segment. In an earlier analysis of approximately 550 of the donors, V segments were called functional above 56.7% productive rearrangements and were called segregating when the between-donor standard deviation exceeded 5%. A statistical classification framework was built for diagnosing cytomegalovirus status from the catalog of TCR beta chain sequences. V and J gene assignment, in a later analysis, came from comparing TCR nucleotide sequences with IMGT/GENE-DB human TR gene sequences. A later analysis assigned CDR3 sequences and most-parsimonious VDJ recombination scenarios with the TCRdist pipeline. In a later analysis, every TCR beta chain was defined by the combination of its CDR3 amino acid sequence and its V-gene family, and reads without a unique V-gene family were dropped. To address suspected cross-contamination and a sequencing artifact, a later analysis removed over 500 highly shared, low-generation-probability nucleotide sequences. In a later analysis, a clonal expansion index was calculated for each public chain from normalized within-repertoire ranks of inferred template counts. In a later analysis, generation probabilities were computed with a VDJ recombination model fitted to out-of-frame rearrangements, and the resulting probabilities were checked against IGoR. Hypergeometric tests were used in a later analysis to score TCR-TCR, TCR-HLA and TCR-CMV co-occurrence, with a repertoire-size bias correction applied to the TCR pairs. To estimate false discovery rates, a later analysis permuted the HLA or CMV assignments 20 times. In a later analysis, co-occurring TCRs were grouped using DBSCAN, and TCRdist sequence similarity was added for clustering within HLA-allele-positive subsets. Co-occurrence clustering excluded repertoires with fewer than 30,000 or more than 120,000 public chains, plus five with anomalous nucleotide sharing. The table was pulled from immuneACCESS by TCRdb, which kept in-frame rearrangements only. Such tables lose some clones; where checked, under half of the loss comes from unresolved V genes, and the rest has no known cause. V and J calls and clone size are copied from that table; D and trimming were computed from the DNA. Within this sample are some 120,000 clones, with 81% of them counted one time only. Jointly, the top ten make up approximately 4% of the sample.

The receptor comes from a man between 18 and 35 years old in good health and CMV-seropositive. Sequencing was done on a sample of PBMCs. The V and J segments used are TRBV4-3 and TRBJ2-7, with 10 middle bases fitting TRBD1. The nucleotides are TGCGCCAGCAGCCCACTTATGGGACAGGGGATTTACGAGCAGTACTTC. Protein translation: CASSPLMGQGIYEQYF.